This T cell receptor (beta chain) was recorded in a study of blood T cell repertoires in COVID-19. Measured with immunoSEQ multiplex PCR; TCRdb has only the in-frame clones, and not every one. The sample has 60,000 to 70,000 clones, approximately 85% seen once; the top ten hold 20% to 25%. Germline CDR1 SGHRS, CDR2 YFSETQ. The CDR3 contains 14 residues. With 4 bases removed from V and 1 base from J, the gap between germline ends came to 9 bases. Sequencing was carried out using peripheral blood. This chain joins TRBV5-1 and TRBJ1-5, with D possibly TRBD1 on 5 matching bases. This TCR derives from a man aged 50-59 years with acute or convalescent COVID-19. The CDR3 DNA reads as TGCGCCAGCAGCCCGGACACGAGCAATCAGCCCCAGCATTTT. Its translation is CASSPDTSNQPQHF.